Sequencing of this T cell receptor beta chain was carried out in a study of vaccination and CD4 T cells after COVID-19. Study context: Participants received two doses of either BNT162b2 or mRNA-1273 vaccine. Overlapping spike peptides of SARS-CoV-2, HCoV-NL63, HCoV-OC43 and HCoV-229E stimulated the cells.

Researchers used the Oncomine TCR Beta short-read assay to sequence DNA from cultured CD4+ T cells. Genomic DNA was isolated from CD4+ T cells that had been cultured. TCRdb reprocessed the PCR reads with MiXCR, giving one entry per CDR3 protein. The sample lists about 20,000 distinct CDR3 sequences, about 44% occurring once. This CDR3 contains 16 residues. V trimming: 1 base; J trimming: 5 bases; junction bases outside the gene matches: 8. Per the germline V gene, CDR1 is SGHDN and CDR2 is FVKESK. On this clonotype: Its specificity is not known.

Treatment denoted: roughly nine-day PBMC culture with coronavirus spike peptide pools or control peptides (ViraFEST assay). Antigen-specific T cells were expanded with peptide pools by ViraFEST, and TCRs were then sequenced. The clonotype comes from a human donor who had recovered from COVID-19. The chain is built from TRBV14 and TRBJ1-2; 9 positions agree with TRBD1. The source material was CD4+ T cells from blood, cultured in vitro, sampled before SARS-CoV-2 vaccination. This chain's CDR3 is CASSQALGDRAYGYTF. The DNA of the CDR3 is TGTGCCAGCAGCCAAGCTCTCGGGGACAGGGCTTATGGCTACACCTTC.